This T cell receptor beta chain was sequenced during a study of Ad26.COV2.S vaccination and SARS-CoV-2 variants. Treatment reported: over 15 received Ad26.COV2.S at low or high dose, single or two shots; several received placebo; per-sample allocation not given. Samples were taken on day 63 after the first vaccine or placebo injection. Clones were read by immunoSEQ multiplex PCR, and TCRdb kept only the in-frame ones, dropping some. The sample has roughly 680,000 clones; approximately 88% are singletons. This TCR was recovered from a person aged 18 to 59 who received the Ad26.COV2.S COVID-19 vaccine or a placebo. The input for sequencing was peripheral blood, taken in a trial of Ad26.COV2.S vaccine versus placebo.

The CDR3 protein is CASRTQGAYSPLHF. The CDR3 nucleotides read TGTGCCAGCAGAACACAGGGGGCTTATTCACCCCTCCACTTT. This chain joins TRBV2 and TRBJ1-6; 9 bases fit TRBD1. Germline assignment: CDR1 SNHLY and CDR2 FYNNEI. The CDR3 runs 14 residues. Trimming removed 6 bases from V and 8 bases from J; junction bases left unmatched: 5. Based on the CDR3 plus reference TRBV2 and TRBJ1-6, the full variable domain is EPEVTQTPSHQVTQMGQEVILRCVPISNHLYFYWYRQILGQKVEFLVSFYNNEISEKSEIFDDQFSVERPDGSNFTLKIRSTKLEDSAMYFCASRTQGAYSPLHFGNGTRLTVT.